This entry lists 10 T cell receptor beta chains sequenced from one sample in a study of naive CD8 T cells in extremely preterm neonates. This table comes from immunoSEQ multiplex PCR, and its TCRdb copy is limited to in-frame clones, with some not included. Here the sample spans roughly 5,700 clones, roughly 97% being singletons. The sample comprised naive CD8+ T cells from blood. The receptors originated from a human donor in good health.

The CDR3 region is CASSSRGGRRSSPLHF. CDR3 nucleotides: TGTGCCAGCAGTTCCAGGGGAGGGAGGCGTTCTTCACCCCTCCACTTT. The rearrangement joins TRBV28 to TRBJ1-6; a weak D match, TRBD1 (6 bases). The CDR3 length is 16 residues. In germline, CDR1 is MDHEN, CDR2 SYDVKM. The V and J ends lost 4 bases and 9 bases respectively, with 19 bases between them. Full variable domain (rest looked up from reference TRBV28 and TRBJ1-6): DVKVTQSSRYLVKRTGEKVFLECVQDMDHENMFWYRQDPGLGLRLIYFSYDVKMKEKGDIPEGYSVSREKKERFSLILESASTNQTSMYLCASSSRGGRRSSPLHFGNGTRLTVT.

The chain links TRBV10-3 to TRBJ1-1; 8 bases match TRBD1. V lost 4 bases, J lost 4 bases, and 8 bases stayed unmatched. The CDR3 consists of 15 residues. Per the germline V gene, CDR1 is ENHRY and CDR2 is SYGVKD. CDR3 sequence (DNA): TGTGCCATCAGTGGTACCCAGGGGGCTTTCACTGAAGCTTTCTTT. Its protein product is CAISGTQGAFTEAFF.

This clone was observed once. This chain links TRBV9 with TRBJ2-7; 9 bases are a match to TRBD2. V shed 0 bases, J shed 0 bases, and the junction held 4 bases outside the gene matches. Germline loops: CDR1 SGDLS, CDR2 YYNGEE. This CDR3 has 16 residues. The CDR3 region is CASSVGEREASYEQYF. The CDR3 DNA is TGTGCCAGCAGCGTAGGCGAGCGGGAGGCCTCCTACGAGCAGTACTTC.

The V gene is TRBV5-6, the J gene TRBJ1-1; the D gene is possibly TRBD1 (5 bases). Germline V gene data show CDR1 as SGHDT and CDR2 as YYEEEE. This CDR3 region has 17 residues. Trimming took 2 bases from V and 1 from J, leaving 18 bases between them. The CDR3 DNA follows: TGTGCCAGCAGCTTCGATTGGGGCAGGGAAAGGAACACTGAAGCTTTCTTT. Amino acid sequence: CASSFDWGRERNTEAFF.

The table lists this clone with a count of one. The rearrangement links TRBV5-6 to TRBJ2-3; a possible D gene is TRBD1 (6 bases). The germline V gene has CDR1 SGHDT and CDR2 YYEEEE. V lost 0 bases to trimming and J lost 3 bases, with 14 bases between them. The CDR3 covers 16 residues. CDR3 sequence reads: CASSLGWGLVTDTQYF. The CDR3 bases are TGTGCCAGCAGCTTGGGGTGGGGGCTGGTTACAGATACGCAGTATTTT.

Of note for this clone: Its ends do not fully match the called genes, so a read error is possible. The chain links TRBV4-3 to TRBJ1-1; no clear D. CDR1 and CDR2 from the germline V gene are LGHNA and YSLEER. The CDR3 sequence is 15 residues long. The CDR3 DNA is TGCGTCAGCAGCCATGATATCACACCCTACACTGAAGCTTTCTTT. Residues: CVSSHDITPYTEAFF.

The genes are TRBV6-1 and TRBJ2-3; D not resolved. V lost 1 base to trimming and J lost 8 bases, with 4 bases between them. There are 11 residues in the CDR3. CDR1 MNHNS and CDR2 SASEGT come from the germline V gene. The CDR3 region has the DNA TGTGCCAGCAGTGAAGGAGGTACGCAGTATTTT. Protein sequence: CASSEGGTQYF.

The chain joins TRBV7-6 to TRBJ1-2, with a weak D call TRBD1 (5 bases). V was cut by 5 bases and J by 5 bases, with 9 bases left in between. The CDR3 consists of 12 residues. Germline V gene sequence: CDR1 SGHVS, CDR2 FNYEAQ. The CDR3 DNA reads TGTGCCAGCAGCCAAACAGGATATGGCTACACCTTC. It is translated as CASSQTGYGYTF.

V gene TRBV11-3 combines with J gene TRBJ1-1, with D possibly TRBD1 on 5 matching bases. Trimming shortened V by 2 bases and J by 6 bases, and 10 bases separated the two germline ends. This CDR3 is built from 13 residues. Per the germline V gene, CDR1 is SGHNT and CDR2 is YENEEA. The CDR3 loop is CASSLTGTAEAFF. CDR3 bases: TGTGCCAGCAGCTTAACAGGAACCGCTGAAGCTTTCTTT.

The V call is TRBV18, the J call TRBJ2-2; weak D call: TRBD2 (6 bases). Germline CDR1 is KGHSH and CDR2 is LQKENI. V lost 0 bases, J lost 4 bases, and 9 bases lay in between. This CDR3 is 15 amino acids long. The CDR3 nucleotides read TGTGCCAGCTCACCACCCTCGGGGGTCACCGGGGAGCTGTTTTTT. Its protein product is CASSPPSGVTGELFF.